The 28 T cell receptor beta chains below all came from one sample that was sequenced in a study of molecular identifiers for immune sequencing clone quantification. TCRdb re-called the PCR reads with MiXCR, one entry per CDR3 protein. Among approximately 320,000 distinct CDR3 sequences listed, about 23% were seen once. The sequencing sample was made of naive CD8+ T cells from blood, with Jurkat cell RNA spiked in. The subset was: FACS-sorted CD8+CD4-CCR7+CD45RA+ naive T cells. These TCRs come from a human donor in good health. Some libraries in this study had Jurkat cell RNA spiked in.

This clonotype was seen many times. The CDR3 DNA reads TGTGCCAGCGCCGGACAGGGGGCGCCCGAGCAGTACTTC. As protein: CASAGQGAPEQYF. The chain has TRBV12-3 or TRBV12-4 and TRBJ2-7, with 11 bases that match TRBD1. The J segment lost 6 bases and the V segment lost 8 bases, leaving 6 bases of the junction unmatched. The CDR3 is 13 amino acids.

There are many counts of this clonotype. This chain uses TRBV20-1 with TRBJ1-1, with 7 bases lining up with TRBD1. The CDR3 length is 13 residues. Germline CDR1 and CDR2: DFQATT and SNEGSKA (reference sequence). J lost 3 bases, V lost 2 bases, and 3 bases had no gene match. The CDR3 DNA reads as TGCAGTGCTAGACAGGGGGAGGACACTGAAGCTTTCTTT. Its translation: CSARQGEDTEAFF.

This clonotype occurred many times. V and J are TRBV2 and TRBJ2-3; TRBD2 aligns across 7 bases. V trimming: 0 bases; J trimming: 6 bases; junction bases outside the gene matches: 12. Germline loops: CDR1 SNHLY, CDR2 FYNNEI. This CDR3 is built from 17 residues. The CDR3 here is CASSEALNPGGIDTQYF. CDR3 nucleotide sequence: TGTGCCAGCAGTGAAGCGCTTAATCCCGGGGGGATTGATACGCAGTATTTT.

The chain employs TRBV4-3 and TRBJ1-1, with 8 bases fitting TRBD1. Germline trimming cut 1 base from V and 4 bases from J; bases unmatched to any gene: 2. Germline V gene sequence: CDR1 LGHNA, CDR2 YSLEER. CDR3 length: 14 residues. Here the CDR3 DNA reads TGCGCCAGCAGCCAAGGGCAGGGGGCCACTGAAGCTTTCTTT. Translated: CASSQGQGATEAFF.

Comments on this clonotype: No DNA is shown, since the ends of the CDR3 on it are uncertain; the CDR3 is the one TCRdb lists. This chain uses TRBV10-2 with TRBJ1-5. Germline V gene data show CDR1 as WSHSY and CDR2 as SAAADI. The CDR3 comprises 14 residues, both ends counted. CDR3 sequence: CARLYGCGNQPQHF.

Notes on this clonotype: This clone may be a read error of a much larger clone one base away. V is TRBV29-1 and J is TRBJ2-3, with D possibly being TRBD1 or TRBD2 (5 bases each). This CDR3 spans 14 amino acids. Trimming shortened V by 4 bases and J by 2 bases, and 13 bases separated the two germline ends. CDR1 is SQVTM and CDR2 is ANQGSEA in the germline V gene. As DNA, the CDR3 is TGCAGCGTTGCGTCTCTGGGACCCACAGATACGCAGTATTTT. The encoded protein is CSVASLGPTDTQYF.

The V and J genes are TRBV6-6 and TRBJ2-7; D is possibly TRBD2 (5 bases). Germline CDR1 and CDR2: MNHNY and SVGAGI (reference sequence). This CDR3 has 15 residues. Trimming removed 2 bases from V and 5 bases from J, with 16 bases in between. CDR3: CASSYGPGGADEQYF. The DNA for the CDR3 is TGTGCCAGCAGTTACGGGCCAGGAGGAGCGGACGAGCAGTACTTC.

This clonotype was found many times. V gene TRBV24-1 combines with J gene TRBJ2-1; D gene unclear. The V gene lost 12 bases and the J gene lost 5 bases, with 19 bases spanning the gap. CDR1 KGHDR and CDR2 SFDVKD come from the germline V gene. The CDR3 totals 14 residues. CDR3 coding DNA: TGTGCCGTAGACGACGGGTTCGGCGACAATGAGCAGTTCTTC. Amino acids: CAVDDGFGDNEQFF.

This clonotype was detected a few times. An end of the junction does not agree with germline; a read error may underlie this. The J gene is TRBJ2-7, the V gene TRBV4-3; the match to TRBD1 covers 10 bases. CDR1 and CDR2 from the germline V gene are LGHNA and YSLEER. There are 16 residues in the CDR3. The CDR3 nucleotides are TGCGCCAGCAGCCGAGACTTGACAGGGGGCGGGTACGCGCAGTACTTC. As protein: CASSRDLTGGGYAQYF.

The V call is TRBV7-9, the J call TRBJ1-1; D is unresolved. The CDR3 covers 14 residues. Germline V gives CDR1 SEHNR, CDR2 FQNEAQ (reference sequence). V lost 4 bases, J lost 8 bases, and 17 bases lay in between. CDR3 sequence (DNA): TGTGCCAGCAGCTCAACTCTCAGCCGGTGGGAAGCTTTCTTT. Amino acid sequence: CASSSTLSRWEAFF.

This clonotype has at least ten counts. The V gene is TRBV7-9, the J gene TRBJ2-3; D possibly corresponds to TRBD2 (7 bases). V was cut by 5 bases and J by 3 bases, with 18 bases left in between. Germline V gene sequence: CDR1 SEHNR, CDR2 FQNEAQ (reference sequence). This CDR3 has 16 residues. The CDR3 coding sequence is TGTGCCAGCAGCCCCCGAGGGGGGGGCGATACAGATACGCAGTATTTT. Translated: CASSPRGGGDTDTQYF.

This clonotype was picked up many times. The chain recombines TRBV6-6 with TRBJ1-6; 8 bases are a match to TRBD1. CDR1 and CDR2 from the germline V gene are MNHNY and SVGAGI (reference sequence). V trimming: 2 bases; J trimming: 7 bases; junction bases outside the gene matches: 7. The CDR3 is made up of 16 amino acids. The CDR3 reads CASSYIAGQVNSPLHF. CDR3 nucleotides: TGTGCCAGCAGTTACATAGCGGGACAGGTCAATTCACCCCTCCACTTT.

A few counts support this clonotype. The gene calls are TRBV11-3 and TRBJ1-1; a weak D match, TRBD1 (6 bases). Per the germline V gene, CDR1 is SGHNT and CDR2 is YENEEA. With 5 bases removed from V and 4 bases from J, the gap between germline ends came to 11 bases. This CDR3 region has 13 residues. The CDR3 DNA is TGTGCCAGCAGCGTGGCAGGGGTCACTGAAGCTTTCTTT. It specifies CASSVAGVTEAFF. The full variable domain, with the rest looked up from reference TRBV11-3 and TRBJ1-1, is EAGVVQSPRYKIIEKKQPVAFWCNPISGHNTLYWYLQNLGQGPELLIRYENEEAVDDSQLPKDRFSAERLKGVDSTLKIQPAELGDSAVYLCASSVAGVTEAFFGQGTRLTVV.

This clonotype was observed a few times. The chain joins TRBV20-1 to TRBJ2-1; D is possibly TRBD2 (6 bases). Germline V gene sequence: CDR1 DFQATT, CDR2 SNEGSKA (reference sequence). CDR3 size: 15 residues. V was clipped by 4 bases and J by 0 bases, with 13 bases between them. CDR3 residues: CSATPGLDSYNEQFF. In nucleotides, the CDR3 is TGCAGTGCTACCCCGGGACTGGACTCCTACAATGAGCAGTTCTTC.

At least ten counts were recorded for this clonotype. The chain carries TRBV7-9 and TRBJ1-1; 7 positions agree with TRBD1. Germline CDR1 SEHNR, CDR2 FQNEAQ (reference sequence). The J segment lost 3 bases and the V segment lost 0 bases, leaving 4 bases of the junction unmatched. This CDR3 region has 15 residues. The CDR3 sequence: CASSLAQGVDTEAFF. The CDR3 nucleotides read TGTGCCAGCAGCTTAGCGCAGGGGGTCGACACTGAAGCTTTCTTT.

This clonotype has at least ten counts. The chain employs TRBV12-3 or TRBV12-4 and TRBJ2-1; the D gene could be TRBD1 or TRBD2 (5 bases each). The V end was cut by 1 base, the J end by 11 bases, with 9 bases between. CDR3 length equals 12 residues. The CDR3 bases are TGTGCCAGCAGTTTAGGAGGGGTGAAGCAGTTCTTC. Protein sequence: CASSLGGVKQFF.

A single count supports this clonotype. A read error may explain this, as a much larger clone is one base away. The chain couples TRBV6-5 to TRBJ2-3; 9 bases agree with TRBD2. After removal of 6 bases from V and 4 bases from J, the junction contained 8 bases not matched to a gene. The germline CDR1 and CDR2 sequences are MNHEY and SVGAGI. There are 15 residues in the CDR3. The DNA of the CDR3 is TGTGCCAGCAGCTGGGTAGCGGGGGCGCCAGATACGCAGTATTTT. This translates into CASSWVAGAPDTQYF.

This clonotype was counted ten times or more. J is TRBJ2-5 and V is TRBV5-6; TRBD2 matches at 13 bases. With V trimmed by 4 bases and J by 7 bases, 7 bases remained unmatched. The CDR3 contains 15 residues. Germline V gene lookup returns CDR1 SGHDT and CDR2 YYEEEE. The CDR3 sequence: CASSLTSGGAATQYF. Written as DNA, the CDR3 is TGTGCCAGCAGCCTTACTAGCGGGGGGGCTGCGACCCAGTACTTC.

This clonotype appeared once. The V call is TRBV10-3, the J call TRBJ2-7; 8 positions match TRBD1. V lost 6 bases to trimming and J lost 7 bases; unmatched junction nucleotides: 14. Germline V lookup: CDR1 ENHRY, CDR2 SYGVKD. The CDR3 covers 15 residues. The CDR3 sequence is CAIRPVQGAADEQYF. The CDR3 DNA is TGTGCCATCAGGCCCGTCCAGGGGGCCGCGGATGAGCAGTACTTC.

This clonotype has just a few counts. The J gene is TRBJ1-2, the V gene TRBV11-3; 9 bases agree with TRBD1. This CDR3 has 16 amino acids. From germline, CDR1 is SGHNT and CDR2 YENEEA. After removal of 5 bases from V and 8 bases from J, the junction contained 15 bases not matched to a gene. The CDR3 is CASSHKLAGTGRGYTF. The CDR3 DNA follows: TGTGCCAGCAGCCACAAACTGGCTGGGACAGGGAGAGGCTACACCTTC.

This clonotype appeared once. The V call is TRBV30, the J call TRBJ2-6; 10 positions agree with TRBD1. This CDR3 contains 18 residues. Looked up from germline, CDR1 is GTSNPN and CDR2 is SVGIG (reference sequence). V was pared by 7 bases and J by 1 base, with 13 bases of the junction left unmatched. CDR3 sequence: CALPTGTGAFSGANVLTF. The CDR3 DNA follows: TGTGCCTTACCGACCGGGACAGGGGCTTTTTCTGGGGCCAACGTCCTGACTTTC.

This clonotype was counted only a few times. The chain has TRBV4-3 and TRBJ2-1, with a tentative D call TRBD1 (6 bases). Trimming left V 0 bases short and J 9 bases short, with 12 bases between. The CDR3 is made up of 14 amino acids. The V gene's germline CDR1 is LGHNA and CDR2 YSLEER. For the CDR3, the DNA is TGCGCCAGCAGCCAAGACACAGGGCGGTGTGAGCAGTTCTTC. Protein sequence: CASSQDTGRCEQFF.

This clonotype was observed a single time. The gene calls are TRBV20-1 and TRBJ1-1; D possibly corresponds to TRBD1 (5 bases). The V gene lost 5 bases and the J gene lost 5 bases, with 27 bases spanning the gap. The germline V gene has CDR1 DFQATT and CDR2 SNEGSKA (reference sequence). This CDR3 has 17 residues. The CDR3 DNA sequence: TGCAGTGCTGTACCGGCAGGTAATTGGGACGTTGGGACTGAAGCTTTCTTT. Protein sequence: CSAVPAGNWDVGTEAFF.

The table lists this clonotype with a few counts. J is TRBJ1-1 and V is TRBV19; D call uncertain. The CDR3 has 12 amino acids. The germline V and J ends were trimmed by 3 bases and 10 bases, with 12 bases remaining between them. The germline V gene has CDR1 LNHDA and CDR2 SQIVND (reference sequence). The CDR3 coding sequence is TGTGCCAGTAGTATTGTCGGTCGAGCAGCTTTCTTT. It translates to CASSIVGRAAFF.

In the case of this clonotype: Since a much larger clone is just one base distant, this may be a read error. J is TRBJ2-7 and V is TRBV27, with TRBD2 as a possible D gene (5 bases). This CDR3 region has 12 residues. In germline, CDR1 is MNHEY, CDR2 SMNVEV (reference sequence). This CDR3 reads CASSPNQREQHF. As DNA, the CDR3 is TGTGCCAGCAGTCCCAATCAGAGGGAGCAGCACTTC.

This clonotype showed up many times. The rearrangement links TRBV12-3 or TRBV12-4 to TRBJ1-1, with D maybe TRBD1 (5 bases). V was trimmed by 4 bases and J by 1 base, leaving 7 bases between them. CDR3 length equals 13 residues. The CDR3 coding sequence is TGTGCCAGCAGTTCTCAGGGGAACACTGAAGCTTTCTTT. Translated, it gives CASSSQGNTEAFF.

This clonotype was recorded a few times. The V gene is TRBV6-5, the J gene TRBJ2-6, with 9 bases matching TRBD1. Looked up from germline, CDR1 is MNHEY and CDR2 is SVGAGI. This CDR3 comprises 17 residues. The J segment lost 0 bases and the V segment lost 8 bases, leaving 8 bases of the junction unmatched. CDR3 region: CASGGQGSSSGANVLTF. The CDR3 DNA reads as TGTGCCAGCGGGGGACAGGGTAGTAGCTCTGGGGCCAACGTCCTGACTTTC.

This clonotype appeared many times. The CDR3 region is CASSPGQGSLEKLFF. The CDR3 nucleotides read TGTGCCAGCAGTCCAGGACAGGGAAGCCTCGAAAAACTGTTTTTT. The genes are TRBV28 and TRBJ1-4, with 8 bases lining up with TRBD1. The CDR3 sequence is 15 residues long. CDR1 and CDR2 from the germline V gene are MDHEN and SYDVKM. V lost 5 bases, J lost 8 bases, and 10 bases stayed unmatched.